The 15 T cell receptor beta chains reported below all come from one sample, sequenced in a study of blood T cell repertoires in COVID-19. Sequenced by immunoSEQ multiplex PCR; TCRdb stores in-frame clones only, minus some. The sample contains 90,000 to 130,000 clones, around 79% of which appear only once. Specimen: peripheral blood. The receptors come from a woman of 80 years or more with active or convalescent COVID-19.

This rearrangement joins TRBV27 to TRBJ2-2; D gene ambiguous. There are 17 residues in the CDR3. From germline, CDR1 is MNHEY and CDR2 SMNVEV (reference sequence). V was clipped by 6 bases and J by 1 base, with 18 bases between them. As DNA, the CDR3 is TGTGCCAGCAGCCCGTGGTCCGAGACAATGAACACCGGGGAGCTGTTTTTT. Protein sequence: CASSPWSETMNTGELFF.

The rearrangement joins TRBV5-1 to TRBJ2-3; the match to TRBD2 covers 11 bases. V lost 0 bases and J lost 2; bases outside the gene matches: 2. There are 16 residues in the CDR3. The germline V gene has CDR1 SGHRS and CDR2 YFSETQ. The CDR3 DNA sequence: TGCGCCAGCAGCTTGGAACTAGCGGGAGACACAGATACGCAGTATTTT. Protein: CASSLELAGDTDTQYF.

The chain couples TRBV28 to TRBJ2-6, with D uncertain. Germline CDR1 reads MDHEN; CDR2 reads SYDVKM. The CDR3 totals 13 residues. CDR3 DNA: TGTGCGAGTTCATTCTCTGGGGCCAACGTCCTGACTTTC. Translated: CASSFSGANVLTF.

This clone was seen just once. The chain carries TRBV7-9 and TRBJ2-7; tentatively, D is TRBD1 (5 bases). Trimming took off 0 bases at V and 4 bases at J, with 19 bases between the two ends. Germline V gene lookup returns CDR1 SEHNR and CDR2 FQNEAQ (reference sequence). The CDR3 loop spans 17 amino acids. CDR3 bases: TGTGCCAGCAGCTTAGCGGCCAGGGTCCCTCGGGCATACGAGCAGTACTTC. Translating it yields CASSLAARVPRAYEQYF.

V usage is TRBV7-9 and J usage is TRBJ2-1; 9 positions match TRBD2. Germline trimming cut 6 bases from V and 5 bases from J; bases unmatched to any gene: 8. The germline CDR1 and CDR2 sequences are SEHNR and FQNEAQ (reference sequence). This CDR3 is 15 amino acids long. CDR3 nucleotide sequence: TGTGCCAGCAGTCGGACTAGCGTTAATCACAATGAGCAGTTCTTC. Translation: CASSRTSVNHNEQFF.

The J gene is TRBJ2-1, the V gene TRBV5-1; 12 bases map to TRBD2. Losses at the gene ends were 4 bases for V and 6 bases for J; bases not matched to a gene: 5. The CDR3 consists of 15 residues. Per germline, CDR1 SGHRS and CDR2 YFSETQ. CDR3 DNA sequence: TGCGCCAGCAGCGATGGACTAGCGGGAACCAATGAGCAGTTCTTC. Its protein product is CASSDGLAGTNEQFF.

The chain links TRBV5-1 to TRBJ2-2; D is unresolved. The length of the CDR3 is 14 residues. V was clipped by 1 base and J by 4 bases, with 8 bases between them. CDR1 and CDR2 (germline): SGHRS, YFSETQ. CDR3 sequence reads: CASSLTDLTGELFF. The CDR3 bases are TGCGCCAGCAGCTTGACAGACCTCACCGGGGAGCTGTTTTTT.

V and J are TRBV5-1 and TRBJ1-3; no clear D. The germline CDR1 and CDR2 sequences are SGHRS and YFSETQ. CDR3 length equals 14 residues. With 0 bases removed from V and 5 bases from J, the gap between germline ends came to 9 bases. The CDR3 is CASSLAGARNTIYF. The CDR3 nucleotides are TGCGCCAGCAGCTTGGCCGGAGCGCGAAACACCATATATTTT.

V and J are TRBV5-6 and TRBJ2-5; D may be TRBD2 (6 bases). V was clipped by 7 bases and J by 2 bases, with 18 bases between them. Germline CDR1 reads SGHDT; CDR2 reads YYEEEE. This CDR3 comprises 15 residues. The CDR3 DNA reads TGTGCCAGCGCTCCCTTGGGGGAGGTACAAGAGACCCAGTACTTC. This encodes CASAPLGEVQETQYF.

The rearrangement joins TRBV2 to TRBJ2-7; TRBD2 matches at 8 bases. V was clipped by 10 bases and J by 3 bases; unmatched bases: 5. Germline V lookup: CDR1 SNHLY, CDR2 FYNNEI. The CDR3 is 12 amino acids. CDR3 amino acids: CATREGRYEQYF. DNA of the CDR3: TGTGCCACCCGGGAGGGCCGCTACGAGCAGTACTTC.

The count of this clone is one. V and J are TRBV5-4 and TRBJ1-2; weak D call: TRBD1 (5 bases). Germline CDR1 and CDR2: SGHNT and YYREEE (reference sequence). There are 14 residues in the CDR3. Trimming left V 4 bases short and J 2 bases short, with 12 bases between. In DNA, the CDR3 is TGTGCCAGCAGCGACCGGACAAGAAACTATGGCTACACCTTC. This sequence encodes CASSDRTRNYGYTF.

V usage is TRBV4-2 and J usage is TRBJ2-1; D is possibly TRBD1 (5 bases). V lost 3 bases and J lost 4, with 7 bases in between. The CDR3 is made up of 13 amino acids. The V gene's germline CDR1 is LGHNA and CDR2 YNFKEQ. The CDR3: CASSQRQYNEQFF. CDR3 nucleotides: TGTGCCAGCAGCCAGCGACAGTACAATGAGCAGTTCTTC.

DNA of the CDR3: TGCAGCGTGGCGACTAGCCTCAACACCGGGGAGCTGTTTTTT. Amino acid sequence: CSVATSLNTGELFF. The J gene is TRBJ2-2, the V gene TRBV29-1, with 7 bases lining up with TRBD2. The CDR3 spans 14 residues. Germline V lookup: CDR1 SQVTM, CDR2 ANQGSEA. The V segment lost 6 bases and the J segment 2 bases; nucleotides outside the gene matches: 6.

The rearrangement links TRBV5-1 to TRBJ2-3; 14 nucleotides align to TRBD2. The ends lost 4 bases at V and 5 bases at J; junction bases unmatched: 6. CDR3 length equals 16 residues. The germline CDR1 and CDR2 sequences are SGHRS and YFSETQ. DNA for the CDR3: TGCGCCAGCAGCGCCGGGACTAGCGGGAGAGGAGATACGCAGTATTTT. As protein: CASSAGTSGRGDTQYF.

The V and J genes are TRBV23-1 and TRBJ2-7; D is uncertain. TRBV23-1 is flagged as an ORF with uncertain function. This CDR3 is 12 amino acids long. V lost 6 bases, J lost 4 bases, and 10 bases lay in between. This CDR3 reads CASRWPTYEQYF. For the CDR3, the DNA is TGCGCCAGCAGGTGGCCGACTTACGAGCAGTACTTC.